The 30 T cell receptor beta chains below all came from one sample that was sequenced in a study of CD8+CD57+ T cells in acquired aplastic anemia. Profiling of TCR beta VDJ combinations and CDR3 sequences used genomic DNA as template. One entry per CDR3 protein, called by TCRdb with MiXCR from the reads. Here the sample spans 130,000 or so distinct CDR3 sequences, roughly 40% being singletons. The source material was sorted CD4+, CD8+, or CD8+CD57+ T cells (not recorded which) from PBMCs. These receptors were obtained from a human donor in good health, serving as a control.

The V and J genes are TRBV3-1 and TRBJ2-1; 8 positions match TRBD2. V lost 4 bases to trimming and J lost 10 bases; unmatched junction nucleotides: 18. There are 17 residues in the CDR3. CDR1 LGHDT and CDR2 YNNKEL come from the germline V gene (reference sequence). In DNA form, the CDR3 reads TGTGCCAGCAGCCCCTCGTCAGGTCGGGGGGGCCAGTTAGAGCAGTTCTTC. It translates to CASSPSSGRGGQLEQFF.

This clonotype was seen at least ten times. V and J are TRBV20-1 and TRBJ2-3; 12 positions match TRBD2. V shed 6 bases, J shed 1 base, and the junction held 2 bases outside the gene matches. The CDR3 totals 14 residues. Looked up from germline, CDR1 is DFQATT and CDR2 is SNEGSKA (reference sequence). CDR3 sequence (DNA): TGCAGTGCAAGACTAGCGGGGGGCACAGATACGCAGTATTTT. Its translation is CSARLAGGTDTQYF.

With respect to this clonotype: A much bigger clone sits one base away, suggesting this may be a read error. The missing conserved phenylalanine or tryptophan at the end of this CDR3 makes a read error likely. The gene calls are TRBV5-1 and TRBJ2-3, with TRBD2 identical over 10 bases. The trim removed 4 bases at V and 1 base at J, leaving 3 bases unmatched. The CDR3 spans 15 residues. Germline CDR1 reads SGHRS; CDR2 reads YFSETQ. CDR3 DNA sequence: TGCGCCAGCAGCCTAGGGACTAGCGGCACAGATACGCAGTATCTT. Translating it yields CASSLGTSGTDTQYL.

This clonotype came up many times. This rearrangement joins TRBV9 to TRBJ2-3; 9 nucleotides agree with TRBD2. The CDR3 runs 17 residues. Germline CDR1 and CDR2: SGDLS and YYNGEE. V lost 0 bases, J lost 1 base, and 6 bases stayed unmatched. The CDR3 is CASSVGGGGGGTDTQYF. DNA of the CDR3: TGTGCCAGCAGCGTAGGCGGAGGCGGGGGGGGCACAGATACGCAGTATTTT.

This clonotype appeared many times. The rearrangement uses TRBV19 and TRBJ2-5, with D perhaps matching TRBD2 (5 bases). The V gene lost 5 bases and the J gene lost 3 bases, with 10 bases spanning the gap. CDR3 size: 13 residues. The germline V gene encodes CDR1 LNHDA and CDR2 SQIVND (reference sequence). The CDR3 protein is CASSPDGKETQYF. CDR3 coding DNA: TGTGCCAGTAGTCCGGACGGGAAAGAGACCCAGTACTTC.

Only a few counts were recorded for this clonotype. This chain uses TRBV20-1 with TRBJ2-1, with 9 bases that match TRBD1. CDR1 and CDR2 (germline): DFQATT, SNEGSKA (reference sequence). This CDR3 spans 15 amino acids. V shed 0 bases and J 6 bases; nucleotides not matched to a gene: 6. For the CDR3, the DNA is TGCAGTGCTAGAGATAGGGGGACAGGGAGCAATGAGCAGTTCTTC. Amino acid sequence: CSARDRGTGSNEQFF.

This clonotype was seen only once. V gene TRBV24-1 combines with J gene TRBJ2-3; D is possibly TRBD2 (6 bases). Germline CDR1 reads KGHDR; CDR2 reads SFDVKD. This CDR3 comprises 15 residues. The V gene lost 7 bases and the J gene lost 2 bases, with 15 bases spanning the gap. The CDR3 DNA reads as TGTGCCACCAGAGTAGCGGAGGTAGTCACAGATACGCAGTATTTT. It yields the protein CATRVAEVVTDTQYF.

This clonotype has a handful of counts. A clone one base away is much larger, so this may be a read error. No conserved phenylalanine or tryptophan is present at the end of the CDR3, so a read error is the likely explanation. The rearrangement joins TRBV11-2 to TRBJ2-7; the match to TRBD2 covers 12 bases. Unmatched junction bases numbered 12, after V lost 6 bases and J lost 6 bases. This CDR3 is built from 16 residues. Looked up from germline, CDR1 is SGHAT and CDR2 is FQNNGV. CDR3 bases: TGTGCCAGCAGTTACCGACTAGCGGGAGTGGTCGGCGAGCAGTACTCC. Protein sequence: CASSYRLAGVVGEQYS.

Ten or more counts support this clonotype. V usage is TRBV2 and J usage is TRBJ1-5, with a tentative D call TRBD1 (6 bases). The germline V and J ends were trimmed by 5 bases and 7 bases, with 15 bases remaining between them. The germline V gene has CDR1 SNHLY and CDR2 FYNNEI. This CDR3 is 14 amino acids long. The CDR3 loop reads CASSNEQGSQPQHF. In DNA, the CDR3 is TGTGCCAGCAGTAATGAACAGGGAAGCCAGCCCCAGCATTTT.

This sequence joins TRBV5-1 and TRBJ1-2; perhaps TRBD1 as D (6 bases). This CDR3 region has 14 residues. Germline CDR1 reads SGHRS; CDR2 reads YFSETQ. The V end lost 0 bases, the J end lost 4 bases, and 10 bases lay between the germline ends. CDR3 bases: TGCGCCAGCAGCTTGGAGTCAGGGGTCTATGGCTACACCTTC. This gives the protein CASSLESGVYGYTF.

This clonotype was seen at least ten times. The V gene is TRBV10-1, the J gene TRBJ2-7; D is uncertain. The CDR3 sequence is 10 residues long. V lost 9 bases to trimming and J lost 2 bases, with 5 bases between them. Germline V gives CDR1 WNHNN, CDR2 SYGVQD (reference sequence). The DNA of the CDR3 is TGCGCCAGTCGAACCTACGAGCAGTACTTC. This translates into CASRTYEQYF.

This chain links TRBV29-1 with TRBJ1-2; D unresolved. This CDR3 region has 10 residues. The germline gives CDR1 SQVTM, CDR2 ANQGSEA. The ends were cut back, 3 bases at V and 8 bases at J, with 7 bases in the middle. The DNA for the CDR3 is TGCAGCGTTGATACGCTCGGCTACACCTTC. Translating gives CSVDTLGYTF.

Many counts were recorded for this clonotype. In nucleotides, the CDR3 is TGTGCCAGTAGTATCAACTATGGCTACACCTTC. It specifies CASSINYGYTF. The J gene is TRBJ1-2, the V gene TRBV19, with D uncertain. V lost 3 bases and J lost 2, with 1 base in between. The germline gives CDR1 LNHDA, CDR2 SQIVND (reference sequence). The CDR3 runs 11 residues. Combining the CDR3 with reference TRBV19 and TRBJ1-2 gives the whole variable domain DGGITQSPKYLFRKEGQNVTLSCEQNLNHDAMYWYRQDPGQGLRLIYYSQIVNDFQKGDIAEGYSVSREKKESFPLTVTSAQKNPTAFYLCASSINYGYTFGSGTRLTVV.

This clonotype was observed many times. The rearrangement joins TRBV6-1 to TRBJ1-2; D unclear. This CDR3 region has 13 residues. V lost 5 bases to trimming and J lost 4 bases, with 11 bases between them. The germline gives CDR1 MNHNS, CDR2 SASEGT. In DNA form, the CDR3 reads TGTGCCAGCAGTCTCAGTGGGCCCTATGGCTACACCTTC. Protein: CASSLSGPYGYTF.

This clonotype showed up many times. The chain combines TRBV12-3 or TRBV12-4 with TRBJ1-1, with unresolved D. This CDR3 spans 16 amino acids. V lost 5 bases and J 0 bases, leaving 16 bases between the germline ends. CDR3 protein: CASSPGNSYMNTEAFF. The CDR3 DNA follows: TGTGCCAGCAGTCCCGGCAACAGTTACATGAACACTGAAGCTTTCTTT.

Concerning this clonotype itself: One end of the junction fails to match germline, which may point to a read error. The chain has TRBV20-1 and TRBJ1-2; D uncertain. CDR1 is DFQATT and CDR2 is SNEGSKA in the germline V gene (reference sequence). CDR3 size: 13 residues. The CDR3 sequence is CSAGDATNYGYTF. The CDR3 nucleotides are TGCAGTGCTGGAGACGCTACTAACTATGGCTACACCTTC.

This rearrangement joins TRBV10-3 to TRBJ1-5, with TRBD1 matching 7 bases. From germline, CDR1 is ENHRY and CDR2 SYGVKD. V trimming: 3 bases; J trimming: 6 bases; junction bases outside the gene matches: 5. The CDR3 sequence is 14 residues long. CDR3 in amino acids: CAISDRGFGQPQHF. The CDR3 coding sequence is TGTGCCATCAGTGACAGGGGGTTTGGTCAGCCCCAGCATTTT.

Notes on this clonotype: Given the absence of the conserved phenylalanine or tryptophan at the CDR3 end, a read error is likely. The rearrangement joins TRBV27 to TRBJ1-2; D uncertain. V was shortened by 8 bases and J by 2 bases, with 12 bases between the two germline ends. The germline CDR1 and CDR2 sequences are MNHEY and SMNVEV (reference sequence). The CDR3 length is 13 residues. The CDR3 loop is CASGGVRNYGYTL. DNA for the CDR3: TGTGCCAGCGGAGGAGTCAGGAACTATGGCTACACCCTC.

As to this clonotype: A much larger clone differs by one base, so this may be a read error. The CDR3 ends on some other residue instead of the conserved phenylalanine or tryptophan, so this is likely a read error. This CDR3 is CASGPQLGSEQFS. The CDR3 coding sequence is TGTGCCAGCGGACCCCAGCTCGGCTCTGAGCAGTTCTCC. The chain recombines TRBV12-3 or TRBV12-4 with TRBJ2-1; unclear D gene. CDR3 length equals 13 residues. Deletions cut 8 bases from V and 9 bases from J, with 17 bases between.

The chain joins TRBV19 to TRBJ1-2; possibly TRBD1 for D (5 bases). The CDR3 has 14 amino acids. CDR1 is LNHDA, CDR2 SQIVND, per germline (reference sequence). Trimming left V 5 bases short and J 5 bases short, with 15 bases between. CDR3 bases: TGTGCCAGTAGTCATTTAGGGGTTACGTATGGCTACACCTTC. Translating gives CASSHLGVTYGYTF.

This clonotype was seen at least ten times. The rearrangement uses TRBV3-1 and TRBJ2-7; possibly TRBD1 or TRBD2 for D (5 bases each). Germline-derived CDR1 and CDR2 are LGHDT and YNNKEL (reference sequence). This CDR3 is built from 16 residues. V was cut by 4 bases and J by 0 bases, with 16 bases left in between. The CDR3 here is CASSLGPRGPSYEQYF. Written as DNA, the CDR3 is TGTGCCAGCAGCCTTGGACCGAGGGGCCCCTCCTACGAGCAGTACTTC.

This clonotype was seen repeatedly, ten times or more. V and J are TRBV10-3 and TRBJ2-7; 7 bases agree with TRBD1. The V gene end was trimmed by 5 bases and the J gene end by 0 bases; junction bases not matched to a gene: 10. This CDR3 is 16 amino acids long. Per germline, CDR1 ENHRY and CDR2 SYGVKD. The CDR3 region has the DNA TGTGCCATCAGTCGGCGAGGGGGCTCGAGCTCCTACGAGCAGTACTTC. Translation gives CAISRRGGSSSYEQYF.

V and J are TRBV24-1 and TRBJ2-1; tentatively, D is TRBD1 (5 bases). Trimming took 5 bases from V and 3 from J, leaving 7 bases between them. Germline V gene data show CDR1 as KGHDR and CDR2 as SFDVKD. CDR3 length equals 13 residues. The CDR3, as DNA: TGTGCCACCAGTGGCCAGGGCTACAATGAGCAGTTCTTC. Translating it yields CATSGQGYNEQFF.

This clonotype has ten or more counts. The rearrangement joins TRBV9 to TRBJ1-3; D is ambiguous. With 0 bases removed from V and 0 bases from J, the gap between germline ends came to 4 bases. The CDR3 contains 14 residues. Germline CDR1 reads SGDLS; CDR2 reads YYNGEE. CDR3 in DNA: TGTGCCAGCAGCGTAGGGAGCTCTGGAAACACCATATATTTT. This translates into CASSVGSSGNTIYF.

Ten or more counts support this clonotype. The rearrangement uses TRBV12-3 or TRBV12-4 and TRBJ1-5; no reliable D call. Trimming removed 9 bases from V and 0 bases from J, with 6 bases in between. CDR3 length equals 12 residues. CDR3 region: CASSISNQPQHF. In DNA form, the CDR3 reads TGTGCCAGTTCAATTAGCAATCAGCCCCAGCATTTT.

This clonotype was counted at least ten times. This chain connects TRBV6-1 to TRBJ1-1; D gene unclear. CDR3 length equals 11 residues. V lost 6 bases and J 11 bases, leaving 13 bases between the germline ends. Germline CDR1 is MNHNS and CDR2 is SASEGT. CDR3 sequence: CASSPLEVAFF. In DNA form, the CDR3 reads TGTGCCAGCAGCCCTTTGGAGGTGGCTTTCTTT.

The chain combines TRBV7-8 with TRBJ2-5; weak D call: TRBD1 (5 bases). Germline V gene lookup returns CDR1 SGHVS and CDR2 FQNEAQ. The CDR3 runs to 14 residues. V shed 0 bases and J shed 5 bases, with 10 bases lying between them. Here the CDR3 reads CASSLAIAGETQYF. The CDR3 DNA follows: TGTGCCAGCAGCTTAGCGATAGCAGGGGAGACCCAGTACTTC.

This clonotype came up many times. This rearrangement joins TRBV3-1 to TRBJ1-1; no clear D gene. Germline CDR1 reads LGHDT; CDR2 reads YNNKEL (reference sequence). The CDR3 covers 11 residues. V gave up 1 base and J gave up 8 bases, with 5 bases separating them. The CDR3 nucleotides read TGTGCCAGCAGCCAAGGAGCCGAAGCTTTCTTT. This sequence encodes CASSQGAEAFF.

As DNA, the CDR3 is TGTGCCAGCAGCTTTGCCGGGACTAGCGGGATCCAAGAGACCCAGTACTTC. As protein: CASSFAGTSGIQETQYF. The chain combines TRBV11-1 with TRBJ2-5; 13 bases agree with TRBD2. Germline-derived CDR1 and CDR2 are SGHAT and FQDESV (reference sequence). V lost 3 bases, J lost 1 base, and 5 bases stayed unmatched. The CDR3 has 17 residues. Filled out from reference TRBV11-1 and TRBJ2-5, the complete variable domain reads EAEVAQSPRYKITEKSQAVAFWCDPISGHATLYWYRQILGQGPELLVQFQDESVVDDSQLPKDRFSAERLKGVDSTLKIQPAELGDSAMYLCASSFAGTSGIQETQYFGPGTRLLVL.

This clonotype appeared many times. This rearrangement joins TRBV19 to TRBJ1-6, with D perhaps TRBD1 (5 bases). This CDR3 has 16 residues. Germline V gene lookup returns CDR1 LNHDA and CDR2 SQIVND (reference sequence). The V gene lost 3 bases and the J gene lost 3 bases, with 12 bases spanning the gap. The CDR3 nucleotides read TGTGCCAGTAGTATGGCGCAGGGCCTCTATAATTCACCCCTCCACTTT. This encodes CASSMAQGLYNSPLHF.